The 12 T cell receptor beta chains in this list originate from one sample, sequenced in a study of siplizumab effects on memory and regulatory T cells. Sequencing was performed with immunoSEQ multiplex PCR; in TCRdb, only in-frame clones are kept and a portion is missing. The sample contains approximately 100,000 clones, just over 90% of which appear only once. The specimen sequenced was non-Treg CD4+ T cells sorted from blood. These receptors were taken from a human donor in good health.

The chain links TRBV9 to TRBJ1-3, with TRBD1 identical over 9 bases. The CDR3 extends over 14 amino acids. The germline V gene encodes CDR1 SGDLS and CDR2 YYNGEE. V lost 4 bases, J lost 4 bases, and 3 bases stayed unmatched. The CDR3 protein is CASSRDRAGNTIYF. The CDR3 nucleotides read TGTGCCAGCAGCCGGGACAGGGCGGGAAACACCATATATTTT.

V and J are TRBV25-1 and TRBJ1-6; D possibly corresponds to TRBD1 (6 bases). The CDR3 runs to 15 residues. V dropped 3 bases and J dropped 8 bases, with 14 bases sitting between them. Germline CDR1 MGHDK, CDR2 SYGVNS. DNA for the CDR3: TGTGCCAGCAGTGATGGGCTCCGGGGGCATTCACCCCTCCACTTT. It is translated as CASSDGLRGHSPLHF.

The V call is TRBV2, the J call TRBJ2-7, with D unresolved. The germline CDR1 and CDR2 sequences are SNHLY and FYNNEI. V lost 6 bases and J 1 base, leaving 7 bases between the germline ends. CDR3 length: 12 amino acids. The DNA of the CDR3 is TGTGCCAGCAGGGGCGGATCCTACGAGCAGTACTTC. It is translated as CASRGGSYEQYF.

CDR3: CASSPGLAGGRGTDTQYF. The CDR3 DNA sequence: TGCGCCAGCAGCCCCGGACTAGCGGGGGGCCGGGGGACAGATACGCAGTATTTT. The rearrangement uses TRBV5-1 and TRBJ2-3; 14 bases are shared with TRBD2. Per the germline V gene, CDR1 is SGHRS and CDR2 is YFSETQ. The J segment lost 3 bases and the V segment lost 4 bases, leaving 10 bases of the junction unmatched. This CDR3 contains 18 residues. Full variable domain (remainder filled in from reference TRBV5-1 and TRBJ2-3): KAGVTQTPRYLIKTRGQQVTLSCSPISGHRSVSWYQQTPGQGLQFLFEYFSETQRNKGNFPGRFSGRQFSNSRSEMNVSTLELGDSALYLCASSPGLAGGRGTDTQYFGPGTRLTVL.

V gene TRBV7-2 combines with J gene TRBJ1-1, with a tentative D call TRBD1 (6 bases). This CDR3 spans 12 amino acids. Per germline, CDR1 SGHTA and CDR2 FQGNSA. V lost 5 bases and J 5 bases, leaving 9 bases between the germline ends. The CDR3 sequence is CASSRTGTEAFF. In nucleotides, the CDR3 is TGTGCCAGCAGCCGCACAGGGACTGAAGCTTTCTTT.

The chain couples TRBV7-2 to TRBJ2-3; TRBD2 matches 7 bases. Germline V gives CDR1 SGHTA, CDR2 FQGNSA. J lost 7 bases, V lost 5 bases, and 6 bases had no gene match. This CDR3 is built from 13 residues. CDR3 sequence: CASSRVSGNTQYF. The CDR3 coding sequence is TGTGCCAGCAGCAGGGTAAGCGGGAATACGCAGTATTTT.

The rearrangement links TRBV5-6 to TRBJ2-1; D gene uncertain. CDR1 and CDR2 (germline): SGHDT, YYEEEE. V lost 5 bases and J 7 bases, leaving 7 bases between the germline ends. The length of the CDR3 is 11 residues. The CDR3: CASRALNEQFF. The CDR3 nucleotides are TGTGCCAGCAGGGCATTGAATGAGCAGTTCTTC.

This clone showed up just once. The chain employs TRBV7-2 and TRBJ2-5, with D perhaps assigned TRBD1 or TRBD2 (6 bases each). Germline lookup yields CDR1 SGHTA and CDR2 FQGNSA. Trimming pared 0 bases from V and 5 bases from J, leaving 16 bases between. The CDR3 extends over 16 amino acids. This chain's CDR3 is CASSLAFFGGLETQYF. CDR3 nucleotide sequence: TGTGCCAGCAGCTTAGCGTTTTTTGGGGGGCTGGAGACCCAGTACTTC.

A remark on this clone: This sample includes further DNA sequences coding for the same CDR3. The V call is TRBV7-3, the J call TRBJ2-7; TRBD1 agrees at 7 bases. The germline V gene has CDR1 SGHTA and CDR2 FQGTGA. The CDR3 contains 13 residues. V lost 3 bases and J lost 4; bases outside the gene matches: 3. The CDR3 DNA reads TGTGCCAGCAGCTTGGGCAGGGGGTACGAGCAGTACTTC. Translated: CASSLGRGYEQYF.

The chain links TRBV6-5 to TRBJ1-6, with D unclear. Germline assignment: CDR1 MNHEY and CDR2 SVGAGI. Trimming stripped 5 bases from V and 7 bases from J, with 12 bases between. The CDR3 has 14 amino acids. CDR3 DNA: TGTGCCAGCAGTAATGGACTCGGAAATTCACCCCTCCACTTT. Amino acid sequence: CASSNGLGNSPLHF.

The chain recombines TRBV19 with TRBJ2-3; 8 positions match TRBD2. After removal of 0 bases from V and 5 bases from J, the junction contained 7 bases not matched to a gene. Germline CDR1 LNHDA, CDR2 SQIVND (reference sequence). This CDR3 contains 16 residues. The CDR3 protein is CASSIDWGGGRDTQYF. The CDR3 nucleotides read TGTGCCAGTAGTATAGATTGGGGCGGGGGGAGAGATACGCAGTATTTT. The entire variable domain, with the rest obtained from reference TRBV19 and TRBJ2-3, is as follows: DGGITQSPKYLFRKEGQNVTLSCEQNLNHDAMYWYRQDPGQGLRLIYYSQIVNDFQKGDIAEGYSVSREKKESFPLTVTSAQKNPTAFYLCASSIDWGGGRDTQYFGPGTRLTVL.

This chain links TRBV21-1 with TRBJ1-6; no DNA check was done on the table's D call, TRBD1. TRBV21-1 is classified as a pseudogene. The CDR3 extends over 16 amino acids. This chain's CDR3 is CASSKEWTGGNSPLHF. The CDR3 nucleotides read TGTGCCAGCAGCAAAGAATGGACAGGGGGGAATTCACCCCTCCACTTT.